The clone carrying this TCR beta chain showed up many times. Its antigen remains unidentified. The data originate from a study of glioma-infiltrating T cells. As for the study in general: Glioblastomas were WHO grade IV, sampled at first diagnosis; low-grade were grade II.

Amplification of TCR alpha and beta CDR3 regions from RNA used iRepertoire nested multiplex PCR. MiXCR, applied by TCRdb to the multiplex PCR reads, yields one record per CDR3 protein. The sample includes a few hundred thousand distinct CDR3 sequences, roughly two fifths of them seen just once. The V end was cut by 6 bases, the J end by 3 bases, with 18 bases between. CDR3 length: 15 amino acids. Germline loops: CDR1 MNHEY, CDR2 SMNVEV (reference sequence). Study-level findings and limits: Tissue-blood divergence was below expectation in non-neoplastic patients, above in gliomas.

The clonotype was recovered from a human donor with low-grade glioma or glioblastoma, undergoing nonglioma brain surgery, or in good health (not recorded which). The chain has TRBV27 and TRBJ2-7; weak D call: TRBD2 (5 bases). The sequenced sample was glioma tissue, nonneoplastic brain tissue, or PBMCs (not recorded which). The CDR3 DNA reads as TGTGCCAGCAGCCCCGACCCGGGGAGACTCTACGAGCAGTACTTC. Its translation: CASSPDPGRLYEQYF.